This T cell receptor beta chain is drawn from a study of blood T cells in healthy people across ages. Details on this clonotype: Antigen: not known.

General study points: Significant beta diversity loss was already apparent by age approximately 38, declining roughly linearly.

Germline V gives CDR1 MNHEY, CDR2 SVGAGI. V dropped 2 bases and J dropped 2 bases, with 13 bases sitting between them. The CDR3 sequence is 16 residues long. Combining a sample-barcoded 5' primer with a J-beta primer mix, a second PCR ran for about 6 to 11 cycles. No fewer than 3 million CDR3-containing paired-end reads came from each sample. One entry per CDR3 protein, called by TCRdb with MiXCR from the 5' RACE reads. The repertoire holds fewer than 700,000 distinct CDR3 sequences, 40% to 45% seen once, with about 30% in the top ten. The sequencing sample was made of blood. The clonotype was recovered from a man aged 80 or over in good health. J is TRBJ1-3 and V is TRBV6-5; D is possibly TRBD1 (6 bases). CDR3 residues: CASSYNRARPGNTIYF. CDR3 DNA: TGTGCCAGCAGTTACAACAGGGCCCGACCTGGAAACACCATATATTTT.